This T cell receptor (beta chain) was sequenced for a study of control samples from healthy donors and cancer patients. Some clones are missing from TCRdb's copy, which holds only in-frame ones; the method was immunoSEQ multiplex PCR. The sample has more than 75,000 clones, about 88% seen once. CDR1 and CDR2 (germline): SGHRS, YFSETQ. Trimming cost V 3 bases and J 8 bases, with 15 bases left between them. The CDR3 length is 15 residues. Sequencing was performed on PBMCs. The V call is TRBV5-1, the J call TRBJ1-6; D is perhaps TRBD1 (6 bases). The clonotype comes from a man between 70 and 80 years old with lung cancer. CDR3 coding DNA: TGCGCCAGCAGCTCAGGGGCGGGGTTGGATTCACCCCTCCACTTT. Translating it yields CASSSGAGLDSPLHF.